One and the same sample provided the 21 T cell receptor beta chains below, sequenced in a study of beta chain features in type 1 diabetes listed by TCRdb under 2018. The library was prepared using the immunoSEQ multiplex PCR assay. The entire isolated RNA was reverse transcribed using the High Capacity cDNA Reverse Transcription Kit, and thus expressed TCRB transcripts were sequenced. TCRdb limited this immuneACCESS table to in-frame rearrangements with V and J called. A share of clones is missing; checked studies link under half to unresolved V genes, and the rest is unexplained. Within this sample are 620,000 or so clones, with about a sixth of them counted one time only. The ten largest clones capture about 0.097% of the sample. Source material: naive CD4+ T cells from blood. Per the publication, the cell subset or site label means: true naive CD4+ T cells. Receptors originate from a man aged 18 to 29 in good health.

Regarding this clone: Distinct nucleotide sequences in the sample also encode this CDR3. The rearrangement uses TRBV6-5 and TRBJ2-7; D gene uncertain. Trimming took 5 bases from V and 0 from J, leaving 5 bases between them. Germline loops: CDR1 MNHEY, CDR2 SVGAGI. The CDR3 is 12 residues long. DNA for the CDR3: TGTGCCAGCAGTCTTAGCTCCTACGAGCAGTACTTC. It yields the protein CASSLSSYEQYF.

J is TRBJ2-5 and V is TRBV6-5, with 8 bases that match TRBD2. The CDR3 runs 15 residues. CDR1 MNHEY and CDR2 SVGAGI come from the germline V gene. The trim removed 6 bases at V and 6 bases at J, leaving 12 bases unmatched. In nucleotides, the CDR3 is TGTGCCAGCAGCCCCGCGGGGGGCAGAGGGAAGACCCAGTACTTC. This translates into CASSPAGGRGKTQYF.

This clone was seen a few times. DNA of the CDR3: TGTGCCAGCAGAAACGGGGTGGACCCTAACTATGGCTACACCTTC. Translating gives CASRNGVDPNYGYTF. The rearrangement links TRBV28 to TRBJ1-2, with D unresolved. This CDR3 has 15 residues. Trimming took 6 bases from V and 0 from J, leaving 14 bases between them. Germline V lookup: CDR1 MDHEN, CDR2 SYDVKM.

This clone was observed a handful of times. The chain is built from TRBV7-9 and TRBJ1-4, with D possibly matching TRBD1 (6 bases). V lost 5 bases to trimming and J lost 8 bases, with 15 bases between them. The V gene's germline CDR1 is SEHNR and CDR2 FQNEAQ (reference sequence). The CDR3 has 14 amino acids. CDR3 sequence (DNA): TGTGCCAGCAGCCAAGACAGGCCGGGGGAAAAACTGTTTTTT. Its protein product is CASSQDRPGEKLFF.

This clone was counted a few times. The gene calls are TRBV4-2 and TRBJ1-5, with a weak D call TRBD1 (5 bases). Germline V CDR1 and CDR2: LGHNA, YNFKEQ. CDR3 length equals 16 residues. V was clipped by 0 bases and J by 0 bases, with 9 bases between them. CDR3 sequence: CASSQDRGYSNQPQHF. The CDR3 DNA reads as TGTGCCAGCAGCCAAGATAGGGGATATAGCAATCAGCCCCAGCATTTT.

The V gene is TRBV28, the J gene TRBJ2-6; 8 bases match TRBD1. There are 15 residues in the CDR3. V was pared by 6 bases and J by 3 bases, with 4 bases of the junction left unmatched. From germline, CDR1 is MDHEN and CDR2 SYDVKM. DNA of the CDR3: TGTGCCAGCAGGGCAGGGGGCAATGGGGCCAACGTCCTGACTTTC. Translation: CASRAGGNGANVLTF.

The chain carries TRBV18 and TRBJ1-5; TRBD1 matches 7 bases. The V gene end was trimmed by 5 bases and the J gene end by 0 bases; junction bases not matched to a gene: 4. The CDR3 totals 15 residues. The germline gives CDR1 KGHSH, CDR2 LQKENI. This CDR3 is CASSKDRISNQPQHF. CDR3 DNA: TGTGCCAGCTCAAAGGACAGGATTAGCAATCAGCCCCAGCATTTT. The whole variable domain, remainder taken from reference TRBV18 and TRBJ1-5, is NAGVMQNPRHLVRRRGQEARLRCSPMKGHSHVYWYRQLPEEGLKFMVYLQKENIIDESGMPKERFSAEFPKEGPSILRIQQVVRGDSAAYFCASSKDRISNQPQHFGDGTRLSIL.

This clone turned up a few times. The chain combines TRBV7-3 with TRBJ2-3, with TRBD1 as a possible D gene (5 bases). CDR1 and CDR2 from the germline V gene are SGHTA and FQGTGA. Trimming took off 4 bases at V and 2 bases at J, with 10 bases between the two ends. The CDR3 extends over 14 amino acids. CDR3 sequence reads: CASSSRQITDTQYF. The CDR3 bases are TGTGCCAGCAGCTCCAGACAGATCACAGATACGCAGTATTTT.

The chain combines TRBV25-1 with TRBJ1-1; D perhaps matches TRBD1 (6 bases). The CDR3 is 11 residues long. V was cut by 5 bases and J by 6 bases, with 7 bases left in between. The germline CDR1 and CDR2 sequences are MGHDK and SYGVNS. The DNA for the CDR3 is TGTGCCAGCAGTCGACAGGCTGAAGCTTTCTTT. Translating gives CASSRQAEAFF.

The J gene is TRBJ2-4, the V gene TRBV6-5; TRBD1 matches at 7 bases. The CDR3 has 16 amino acids. Losses at the gene ends were 2 bases for V and 0 bases for J; bases not matched to a gene: 4. Looked up from germline, CDR1 is MNHEY and CDR2 is SVGAGI. CDR3 in amino acids: CASSYLGQVAKNIQYF. The CDR3 DNA sequence: TGTGCCAGCAGTTACCTAGGACAGGTAGCCAAAAACATTCAGTACTTC.

This clone was seen a few times. The J gene is TRBJ2-5, the V gene TRBV19; D is ambiguous. V lost 3 bases and J lost 4, with 15 bases in between. Germline lookup yields CDR1 LNHDA and CDR2 SQIVND (reference sequence). The CDR3 covers 15 residues. CDR3 coding DNA: TGTGCCAGTAGTATCCGGGCACCCTACGGAGAGACCCAGTACTTC. Protein: CASSIRAPYGETQYF.

V and J are TRBV7-9 and TRBJ2-1, with D unclear. With 5 bases removed from V and 1 base from J, the gap between germline ends came to 9 bases. Per germline, CDR1 SEHNR and CDR2 FQNEAQ (reference sequence). This CDR3 region has 14 residues. The CDR3, as DNA: TGTGCCAGCAGCCGAGTTGGTTCCTACAATGAGCAGTTCTTC. The encoded protein is CASSRVGSYNEQFF.

This clone was observed a handful of times. The chain is built from TRBV18 and TRBJ2-4; D call uncertain. V gave up 3 bases and J gave up 6 bases, with 15 bases separating them. Germline V gene data show CDR1 as KGHSH and CDR2 as LQKENI. CDR3 length equals 15 residues. The CDR3 sequence: CASSPDLTNINIQYF. As DNA, the CDR3 is TGTGCCAGCTCACCGGACCTGACCAATATAAACATTCAGTACTTC.

This clone was seen a few times. This chain links TRBV27 with TRBJ1-2, with D maybe TRBD1 (6 bases). This CDR3 has 15 residues. Trimming took 5 bases from V and 4 from J, leaving 17 bases between them. The germline CDR1 and CDR2 sequences are MNHEY and SMNVEV (reference sequence). The CDR3, as DNA: TGTGCCAGCAGTCCCACCGAGGGGGGAGTCTATGGCTACACCTTC. It specifies CASSPTEGGVYGYTF.

J is TRBJ1-1 and V is TRBV7-9; D is possibly TRBD1 (6 bases). Trimming cost V 6 bases and J 1 base, with 15 bases left between them. This CDR3 contains 15 residues. The germline V gene has CDR1 SEHNR and CDR2 FQNEAQ (reference sequence). This CDR3 is CASSYTGNTNTEAFF. CDR3 bases: TGTGCCAGCAGTTACACAGGGAACACGAACACTGAAGCTTTCTTT.

The rearrangement joins TRBV7-2 to TRBJ2-3, with 8 bases matching TRBD2. CDR3 size: 17 residues. The V gene end was trimmed by 1 base and the J gene end by 2 bases; junction bases not matched to a gene: 8. Germline values: CDR1 SGHTA, CDR2 FQGNSA. The CDR3 sequence is CASSLGSGAWLTDTQYF. CDR3 nucleotides: TGTGCCAGCAGCTTAGGTAGCGGGGCCTGGCTCACAGATACGCAGTATTTT.

This clone was seen a handful of times. The CDR3 spells CTSSQGRYNEQFF. CDR3 nucleotides: TGCACCAGCAGCCAGGGCAGGTACAATGAGCAGTTCTTC. This chain uses TRBV1 with TRBJ2-1; the tabulated D call, TRBD1, remains unverified against the DNA. TRBV1 is termed a pseudogene. The CDR3 covers 13 residues.

This clone turned up a few times. The genes are TRBV6-6 and TRBJ2-3; the match to TRBD1 covers 7 bases. V was clipped by 5 bases and J by 0 bases; unmatched bases: 5. The CDR3 is 15 residues long. Germline loops: CDR1 MNHNY, CDR2 SVGAGI (reference sequence). CDR3 sequence reads: CASSRGQPSTDTQYF. The CDR3, as DNA: TGTGCCAGCAGTAGGGGACAGCCTAGCACAGATACGCAGTATTTT.

The CDR3 bases are TGTGCCAGCAGCGCTCGAACTGGGTCTGGGAAGCAGTTCTTC. Its protein product is CASSARTGSGKQFF. This sequence joins TRBV21-1 and TRBJ2-1. TRBV21-1 is shown as a pseudogene. The CDR3 runs 14 residues.

The chain has TRBV5-1 and TRBJ2-2; tentative D call: TRBD2 (6 bases). The CDR3 extends over 16 amino acids. The ends were cut back, 7 bases at V and 4 bases at J, with 20 bases in the middle. Looked up from germline, CDR1 is SGHRS and CDR2 is YFSETQ. This CDR3 reads CASSLKGLPGTGELFF. The CDR3 DNA is TGCGCCAGCTCCCTTAAGGGACTTCCGGGCACCGGGGAGCTGTTTTTT.

This chain joins TRBV7-9 and TRBJ2-3; 9 bases match TRBD2. The CDR3 is 14 residues long. V lost 6 bases and J lost 1; bases outside the gene matches: 2. Per the germline V gene, CDR1 is SEHNR and CDR2 is FQNEAQ (reference sequence). The CDR3 nucleotides read TGTGCCAGCAGTTCTAGCGGGGGCACAGATACGCAGTATTTT. Protein: CASSSSGGTDTQYF.